The clone carrying this T cell receptor beta chain was observed a few times. The CDR3 has 15 residues. V lost 4 bases to trimming and J lost 5 bases, with 17 bases between them. The sample is drawn from a study of T-cell memory formation after mild COVID-19. TCRdb re-derived calls from the 5' RACE reads in MiXCR, one entry per CDR3 protein. The sample yields 350,000 to 550,000 distinct CDR3 sequences, approximately 18% seen once. This sequence joins TRBV12-3 or TRBV12-4 and TRBJ2-5; D possibly uses TRBD1 or TRBD2 (5 bases each). The sample was PBMCs or a T cell subset sorted from them (not recorded which). This clonotype originated in a man between 18 and 29 years old who had mild COVID-19 (a few samples of this study predate the infection). Cell type and time point are not known. CDR3: CASSSGTPGVETQYF. The CDR3 bases are TGTGCCAGCAGTTCCGGGACCCCGGGCGTGGAGACCCAGTACTTC.